Following are 8 T cell receptor beta chains from one sample sequenced in a study of neurological immune-mediated disorders. TCRdb used MiXCR to reprocess the 5' RACE reads, holding one entry per CDR3 protein. The sample carries approximately 19,000 distinct CDR3 sequences, 6.5% to 9% recorded once. Sequencing was performed on CD8+ T cells from blood. The source of these receptors is a woman in her 30s with HTLV-1-associated myelopathy (HAM/TSP).

This clonotype was counted at least ten times. The genes are TRBV27 and TRBJ2-1, with TRBD2 matching over 9 bases. The ends lost 2 bases at V and 4 bases at J; junction bases unmatched: 0. The germline V gene has CDR1 MNHEY and CDR2 SMNVEV (reference sequence). The CDR3 has 14 residues. Here the CDR3 DNA reads TGTGCCAGCAGTTTAAGCGGGGGGTACAATGAGCAGTTCTTC. Protein product: CASSLSGGYNEQFF.

The chain combines TRBV6-5 with TRBJ2-7; 8 positions agree with TRBD1. From germline, CDR1 is MNHEY and CDR2 SVGAGI. The CDR3 consists of 14 residues. After removal of 5 bases from V and 4 bases from J, the junction contained 7 bases not matched to a gene. The CDR3 sequence is CASSKTQGAYEQYF. The CDR3 DNA is TGTGCCAGCAGTAAGACCCAGGGGGCTTACGAGCAGTACTTC.

This clonotype was detected many times. The chain employs TRBV5-1 and TRBJ2-7; weak D call: TRBD1 (6 bases). V was clipped by 3 bases and J by 5 bases, with 12 bases between them. The CDR3 consists of 13 residues. Germline CDR1 reads SGHRS; CDR2 reads YFSETQ. The CDR3 coding sequence is TGCGCCAGCAGCTGGCAGGGGAGCCACGAGCAGTACTTC. Its protein is CASSWQGSHEQYF.

Ten or more counts support this clonotype. The chain joins TRBV11-2 to TRBJ2-1; 9 bases agree with TRBD1. Germline trimming cut 5 bases from V and 5 bases from J; bases unmatched to any gene: 22. The germline V gene has CDR1 SGHAT and CDR2 FQNNGV. The CDR3 contains 20 residues. The CDR3, as DNA: TGTGCCAGCAGCAGAGAAATACAGGGGGCGTCTAGCTTCGGCCACAATGAGCAGTTCTTC. This sequence encodes CASSREIQGASSFGHNEQFF.

This clonotype was counted ten times or more. This rearrangement joins TRBV7-9 to TRBJ2-1; no clear D gene. The CDR3 runs 12 residues. Deletions cut 8 bases from V and 7 bases from J, with 12 bases between. Looked up from germline, CDR1 is SEHNR and CDR2 is FQNEAQ (reference sequence). The CDR3 DNA reads as TGTGCCAGCGCACTTGTGGGAAATGAGCAGTTCTTC. Translated: CASALVGNEQFF.

The sample holds many counts of this clonotype. The chain is built from TRBV12-3 or TRBV12-4 and TRBJ1-1; D remains unclear. This CDR3 region has 11 residues. V was trimmed by 3 bases and J by 4 bases, leaving 3 bases between them. The CDR3 here is CASSFGTEAFF. The CDR3 region has the DNA TGTGCCAGCAGTTTCGGCACTGAAGCTTTCTTT.

This clonotype has a count of ten or more. This sequence joins TRBV2 and TRBJ2-2, with 11 nucleotides matching TRBD1. Germline-derived CDR1 and CDR2 are SNHLY and FYNNEI. CDR3 length: 16 residues. V shed 4 bases, J shed 4 bases, and the junction held 5 bases outside the gene matches. This chain's CDR3 is CASSARDRGTTGELFF. Written as DNA, the CDR3 is TGTGCCAGCAGTGCCAGGGACAGGGGGACCACCGGGGAGCTGTTTTTT.

This clonotype was detected many times. The chain combines TRBV12-3 or TRBV12-4 with TRBJ2-2; D gene unclear. Trimming cost V 6 bases and J 3 bases, with 5 bases left between them. The CDR3 is 12 amino acids. The CDR3 DNA reads TGTGCCAGCAGCCGTCACACCGGGGAGCTGTTTTTT. Residues: CASSRHTGELFF.